This entry features one TCR beta chain sequence. Antigen specificity is unknown. Using immunoSEQ multiplex PCR, the repertoire was profiled, and TCRdb retains in-frame clones only, with some absent. The sample lists 60,000 to 75,000 clones; around 93% were seen once. This record belongs to a study of OX40 agonist ivuxolimab in advanced cancers. Study summary: Ivuxolimab, an agonistic anti-OX40 (CD134) antibody, was given to patients.

General observations from the study: The study observed clonal expansion of CD4+ and CD8+ blood T cells by week 6 at 0.1 to 3.0 mg/kg. More expanded clones were seen, on average, in CD8+ T cells than in CD4+.

The CDR3 is made up of 15 amino acids. CDR1 and CDR2 from the germline V gene are LNHNV and YYDKDF (reference sequence). The junction had 5 bases not matched to a gene; V was cut back by 3 bases and J by 2 bases. Sequenced material: CD4+ or CD8+ T cells sorted from blood, taken in a trial of the OX40 agonist ivuxolimab. The chain has TRBV15 and TRBJ2-7; 9 bases fit TRBD1. The receptor was isolated from an adult with an advanced solid tumor such as melanoma, head and neck, liver or kidney cancer. The CDR3 region is CATSRGQGMAYEQYF. CDR3 in DNA: TGTGCCACCAGCAGGGGACAGGGAATGGCCTACGAGCAGTACTTC.